The 19 T cell receptor beta chains listed next were all sequenced from one sample in a study of CD8 T cells in ankylosing spondylitis. Study results and limitations: In ankylosing spondylitis blood, a motif of 7 to 9 highly homologous TCR beta variants appeared characteristic.

TCRdb used MiXCR to reprocess the 5' RACE reads, holding one entry per CDR3 protein. In the table there are fewer than 750,000 distinct CDR3 sequences, 15% to 20% of which are singletons. These receptors have no known antigen. The sample taken for sequencing was blood, either unsorted or a sorted T cell fraction (not recorded which). The receptors here all came from a male donor with ankylosing spondylitis.

The chain recombines TRBV5-1 with TRBJ1-4, with TRBD1 matching over 7 bases. The germline V gene encodes CDR1 SGHRS and CDR2 YFSETQ. The J segment lost 7 bases and the V segment lost 0 bases, leaving 3 bases of the junction unmatched. The CDR3 loop spans 14 amino acids. This chain's CDR3 is CASSLGDRSEKLFF. CDR3 sequence (DNA): TGCGCCAGCAGCTTGGGGGACAGATCTGAAAAACTGTTTTTT.

This clonotype was counted between two and nine times. The rearrangement joins TRBV29-1 to TRBJ1-1; D is uncertain. This CDR3 is built from 13 residues. V was shortened by 8 bases and J by 1 base, with 14 bases between the two germline ends. The germline gives CDR1 SQVTM, CDR2 ANQGSEA. The CDR3 is CSSDGQTNTEAFF. CDR3 coding DNA: TGCAGCTCCGACGGGCAGACGAACACTGAAGCTTTCTTT.

This chain uses TRBV5-1 with TRBJ2-1; possible D gene TRBD2, 6 bases. Germline assignment: CDR1 SGHRS and CDR2 YFSETQ. The ends were cut back, 1 base at V and 3 bases at J, with 8 bases in the middle. The CDR3 runs to 14 residues. CDR3 in amino acids: CASSLWRGYNEQFF. The CDR3 DNA is TGCGCCAGCAGCTTGTGGAGGGGCTACAATGAGCAGTTCTTC.

This clonotype was counted only a few times. CDR3 region: CASSFRGKGAEAFF. CDR3 nucleotides: TGTGCCAGCAGTTTCCGGGGGAAAGGTGCTGAAGCTTTCTTT. The chain employs TRBV12-3 or TRBV12-4 and TRBJ1-1, with a possible D match to TRBD1 (5 bases). The CDR3 is 14 residues long. The germline V and J ends were trimmed by 3 bases and 6 bases, with 14 bases remaining between them.

Many counts were recorded for this clonotype. The rearrangement links TRBV24-1 to TRBJ2-1; 12 bases map to TRBD2. Trimming at V came to 4 bases and at J to 3 bases, leaving 6 bases not matched to a gene. There are 17 residues in the CDR3. Looked up from germline, CDR1 is KGHDR and CDR2 is SFDVKD. The CDR3 DNA reads as TGTGCCACCAGTGACTCTAGCGGGGGGGCGAACTACAATGAGCAGTTCTTC. Amino acids: CATSDSSGGANYNEQFF.

This clonotype was seen more than once but under ten times. The CDR3 reads CSARDLGAGGNTIYF. DNA for the CDR3: TGCAGTGCTAGAGATCTAGGGGCAGGGGGAAACACCATATATTTT. V and J are TRBV20-1 and TRBJ1-3, with TRBD1 as a possible D gene (5 bases). V shed 0 bases and J shed 4 bases, with 13 bases lying between them. The CDR3 extends over 15 amino acids. Per the germline V gene, CDR1 is DFQATT and CDR2 is SNEGSKA (reference sequence).

This clonotype was counted only a few times. CDR3 region: CASSLTGPGSPLHF. CDR3 bases: TGTGCCAGCAGTTTAACTGGTCCAGGGTCACCCCTCCACTTT. J is TRBJ1-6 and V is TRBV12-3 or TRBV12-4, with a weak D call TRBD1 (5 bases). The V end was cut by 2 bases, the J end by 10 bases, with 12 bases between. The CDR3 totals 14 residues.

This clonotype came up a few times. V is TRBV19 and J is TRBJ2-2; the D is unclear. There are 13 residues in the CDR3. From germline, CDR1 is LNHDA and CDR2 SQIVND (reference sequence). The V gene lost 3 bases and the J gene lost 6 bases, with 8 bases spanning the gap. CDR3 sequence reads: CASSMTSAGELFF. In DNA, the CDR3 is TGTGCCAGTAGTATGACCTCGGCCGGGGAGCTGTTTTTT.

V is TRBV27 and J is TRBJ2-6; D is uncertain. The germline V gene has CDR1 MNHEY and CDR2 SMNVEV (reference sequence). The CDR3 sequence is 16 residues long. Trimming pared 8 bases from V and 4 bases from J, leaving 18 bases between. The CDR3 coding sequence is TGTGCCAGCTCTTGGACGCCTGTCTCAGGGGCCAACGTCCTGACTTTC. As protein: CASSWTPVSGANVLTF.

This clonotype has only a few counts. The rearrangement uses TRBV18 and TRBJ2-1, with D possibly matching TRBD1 (6 bases). Germline values: CDR1 KGHSH, CDR2 LQKENI. With 6 bases removed from V and 1 base from J, the gap between germline ends came to 13 bases. There are 15 residues in the CDR3. CDR3 amino acids: CASSGTQPSYNEQFF. The DNA of the CDR3 is TGTGCCAGCTCCGGGACACAACCATCCTACAATGAGCAGTTCTTC.

This rearrangement joins TRBV19 to TRBJ2-1; 8 bases are a match to TRBD1. The CDR3 has 13 residues. Per germline, CDR1 LNHDA and CDR2 SQIVND (reference sequence). Trimming took 4 bases from V and 6 from J; bases not matched to a gene: 2. The CDR3 loop reads CASSRGQGNEQFF. CDR3 sequence (DNA): TGTGCCAGTAGTAGAGGACAGGGCAATGAGCAGTTCTTC.

This clonotype has a handful of counts. This chain links TRBV29-1 with TRBJ1-1; D gene ambiguous. V lost 6 bases and J lost 0, with 11 bases in between. CDR3 length: 13 amino acids. Germline CDR1 is SQVTM and CDR2 is ANQGSEA. The CDR3 sequence is CSVFDGLNTEAFF. The CDR3 bases are TGCAGCGTATTCGACGGTCTGAACACTGAAGCTTTCTTT.

This CDR3 is CASSPTLAGVRGQYF. The CDR3 nucleotides are TGTGCCAGCTCCCCAACACTAGCGGGAGTGAGAGGGCAGTACTTC. V gene TRBV18 combines with J gene TRBJ2-7, with 11 bases that match TRBD2. The V gene's germline CDR1 is KGHSH and CDR2 LQKENI. With 6 bases clipped from V and 9 bases from J, the junction kept 13 bases outside the gene matches. The CDR3 extends over 15 amino acids.

The chain recombines TRBV6-5 with TRBJ2-3; possible D gene TRBD2, 5 bases. The CDR3 is made up of 15 amino acids. Germline loops: CDR1 MNHEY, CDR2 SVGAGI. The V gene lost 2 bases and the J gene lost 3 bases, with 12 bases spanning the gap. The CDR3 DNA reads as TGTGCCAGCAGTTACCCCCCTCGGGGAACAGATACGCAGTATTTT. This encodes CASSYPPRGTDTQYF.

V gene TRBV5-1 combines with J gene TRBJ2-3; TRBD2 matches 8 bases. CDR3 length equals 16 residues. Germline trimming cut 2 bases from V and 4 bases from J; bases unmatched to any gene: 9. The V gene's germline CDR1 is SGHRS and CDR2 YFSETQ. CDR3 DNA: TGCGCCAGCAGCTTCAACGGCGGGGGGCCCCCAGATACGCAGTATTTT. Residues: CASSFNGGGPPDTQYF.

The chain links TRBV7-8 to TRBJ1-3; D is uncertain. The germline V gene encodes CDR1 SGHVS and CDR2 FQNEAQ. V was clipped by 1 base and J by 0 bases, with 10 bases between them. The CDR3 sequence is 16 residues long. Here the CDR3 reads CASSLDSYYSGNTIYF. In DNA form, the CDR3 reads TGTGCCAGCAGCTTAGACAGTTACTACTCTGGAAACACCATATATTTT.

The genes are TRBV27 and TRBJ1-1; 7 bases are a match to TRBD1. Germline V lookup: CDR1 MNHEY, CDR2 SMNVEV (reference sequence). This CDR3 comprises 14 residues. J gave up 4 bases and V 6 bases, and 8 bases lay outside the gene matches. The CDR3 protein is CASSLQGHGTEAFF. In DNA, the CDR3 is TGTGCCAGCAGCCTACAGGGGCACGGCACTGAAGCTTTCTTT.

This clonotype has just a few counts. The gene calls are TRBV20-1 and TRBJ2-5; 8 bases map to TRBD2. Germline V lookup: CDR1 DFQATT, CDR2 SNEGSKA (reference sequence). The CDR3 is 17 amino acids. J lost 4 bases, V lost 1 base, and 14 bases had no gene match. The chain's CDR3 is CSARGIVGSGSLETQYF. The DNA of the CDR3 is TGCAGTGCTAGAGGGATTGTGGGAAGCGGGAGTCTAGAGACCCAGTACTTC.

This chain joins TRBV11-3 and TRBJ2-3; 9 bases align to TRBD2. Germline CDR1 is SGHNT and CDR2 is YENEEA. V lost 1 base, J lost 5 bases, and 7 bases stayed unmatched. The CDR3 totals 16 residues. The CDR3 here is CASSLGSAGGEDTQYF. DNA of the CDR3: TGTGCCAGCAGCTTAGGTTCGGCGGGGGGGGAAGATACGCAGTATTTT.